These 14 T cell receptor beta chains were all obtained from the same sample, sequenced in a study of shared clonotypes between healthy human individuals. The table came from immunoSEQ multiplex PCR; TCRdb's copy has only in-frame clones and leaves some out. This table holds millions of clones, about 95% found once. Naive CD8 isolation took CD45RO-negative cells positively selected for CCR7 and excluded terminally differentiated effector memory CD45RA+ cells. The material sequenced was naive CD8+ T cells sorted from blood. The receptor source for this set is a man between 18 and 35 years old in good health.

This sequence joins TRBV27 and TRBJ2-7; perhaps TRBD1 as D (5 bases). There are 14 residues in the CDR3. Germline assignment: CDR1 MNHEY and CDR2 SMNVEV (reference sequence). V was shortened by 5 bases and J by 2 bases, with 13 bases between the two germline ends. DNA of the CDR3: TGTGCCAGCAGTGGTGACAGTCTTACCTACGAGCAGTACTTC. Translated: CASSGDSLTYEQYF.

The chain couples TRBV9 to TRBJ2-7; D possibly corresponds to TRBD1 (6 bases). The CDR3 sequence is 14 residues long. Germline V gives CDR1 SGDLS, CDR2 YYNGEE. V was clipped by 4 bases and J by 3 bases, with 14 bases between them. This chain's CDR3 is CASSPEGQHYEQYF. CDR3 coding DNA: TGTGCCAGCAGCCCCGAGGGACAACACTACGAGCAGTACTTC.

This chain connects TRBV5-8 to TRBJ2-2; TRBD1 agrees at 8 bases. CDR1 is SGHTS and CDR2 is YDEGEE in the germline V gene. The CDR3 sequence is 17 residues long. The ends lost 4 bases at V and 6 bases at J; junction bases unmatched: 14. CDR3 in DNA: TGTGCCAGCAGCGGAGGGGGGACAGGTATTTTCGCCGGGGAGCTGTTTTTT. This gives the protein CASSGGGTGIFAGELFF.

The rearrangement joins TRBV19 to TRBJ2-5; either TRBD1 or TRBD2 may supply D (6 bases each). The length of the CDR3 is 13 residues. Germline loops: CDR1 LNHDA, CDR2 SQIVND (reference sequence). The V and J ends lost 1 base and 6 bases respectively, with 9 bases between them. In nucleotides, the CDR3 is TGTGCCAGTAGTATAGGAGGGGGGAAGACCCAGTACTTC. This encodes CASSIGGGKTQYF.

The chain links TRBV9 to TRBJ1-2, with 9 bases that match TRBD1. This CDR3 comprises 16 residues. Germline V lookup: CDR1 SGDLS, CDR2 YYNGEE. V trimming: 0 bases; J trimming: 2 bases; junction bases outside the gene matches: 5. CDR3: CASSVGQGVLNYGYTF. The CDR3 bases are TGTGCCAGCAGCGTAGGACAGGGGGTCCTCAACTATGGCTACACCTTC.

The chain couples TRBV7-9 to TRBJ2-1; possibly TRBD2 for D (6 bases). V was trimmed by 5 bases and J by 2 bases, leaving 16 bases between them. The germline V gene encodes CDR1 SEHNR and CDR2 FQNEAQ (reference sequence). The CDR3 runs to 16 residues. CDR3 residues: CASSRRGTATYNEQFF. The CDR3 region has the DNA TGTGCCAGCAGCCGACGGGGGACCGCGACCTACAATGAGCAGTTCTTC.

The DNA for the CDR3 is TGTGCCAGCTCACCAGGTTCAGGGAAATCTTCCGGGTACACCATATATTTT. This translates into CASSPGSGKSSGYTIYF. This rearrangement joins TRBV18 to TRBJ1-3; TRBD1 might be the D (5 bases). Trimming took 2 bases from V and 8 from J, leaving 22 bases between them. The length of the CDR3 is 17 residues. Germline CDR1 KGHSH, CDR2 LQKENI.

The V and J genes are TRBV6-5 and TRBJ1-5, with D maybe TRBD1 (5 bases). CDR1 MNHEY and CDR2 SVGAGI come from the germline V gene. The CDR3 has 14 residues. V shed 2 bases and J shed 5 bases, with 10 bases lying between them. The DNA for the CDR3 is TGTGCCAGCAGTTACGGGGGGAGGGATCAGCCCCAGCATTTT. It specifies CASSYGGRDQPQHF.

The chain couples TRBV13 to TRBJ2-7; tentatively, D is TRBD2 (6 bases). V shed 6 bases and J shed 0 bases, with 9 bases lying between them. CDR1 PRHDT and CDR2 FYEKMQ come from the germline V gene (reference sequence). This CDR3 contains 13 residues. The CDR3 DNA follows: TGTGCCAGCAGGACGACTAGCTCCTACGAGCAGTACTTC. It is translated as CASRTTSSYEQYF.

Details on this clone: The sample has other DNA sequences that encode this CDR3 too. J is TRBJ2-6 and V is TRBV2; no reliable D call. The CDR3 length is 14 residues. Per the germline V gene, CDR1 is SNHLY and CDR2 is FYNNEI. Trimming removed 4 bases from V and 0 bases from J, with 4 bases in between. The CDR3 loop reads CASSGISGANVLTF. CDR3 coding DNA: TGTGCCAGCAGTGGCATCTCTGGGGCCAACGTCCTGACTTTC.

The chain joins TRBV2 to TRBJ2-7; 8 bases are a match to TRBD1. Germline assignment: CDR1 SNHLY and CDR2 FYNNEI. The CDR3 spans 14 residues. Trimming cost V 10 bases and J 4 bases; bases outside gene matches: 12. The CDR3 DNA sequence: TGTGCCACCATCGGACAGGGTGCGAGTTACGAGCAGTACTTC. Translated, it gives CATIGQGASYEQYF. Full variable domain (remainder filled in from reference TRBV2 and TRBJ2-7): EPEVTQTPSHQVTQMGQEVILRCVPISNHLYFYWYRQILGQKVEFLVSFYNNEISEKSEIFDDQFSVERPDGSNFTLKIRSTKLEDSAMYFCATIGQGASYEQYFGPGTRLTVT.

The chain is built from TRBV27 and TRBJ1-5; perhaps TRBD1 as D (5 bases). V lost 8 bases and J 2 bases, leaving 16 bases between the germline ends. There are 15 residues in the CDR3. Per germline, CDR1 MNHEY and CDR2 SMNVEV (reference sequence). CDR3 in amino acids: CASSEFSGGNQPQHF. Here the CDR3 DNA reads TGTGCCAGCTCTGAATTCTCGGGGGGCAATCAGCCCCAGCATTTT.

The chain employs TRBV4-1 and TRBJ2-6, with 12 bases matching TRBD2. The length of the CDR3 is 18 residues. V gave up 4 bases and J gave up 0 bases; unmatched junction bases: 4. CDR1 is MGHRA, CDR2 YSYEKL, per germline. CDR3 nucleotides: TGCGCCAGCAGCCTCAGACTAGCGGGGGACTCTGGGGCCAACGTCCTGACTTTC. It codes for CASSLRLAGDSGANVLTF.

The chain uses TRBV12-1 and TRBJ1-1. TRBV12-1 is termed a pseudogene. CDR3 size: 12 residues. The CDR3 loop reads CASIFEEQEAFF. In DNA, the CDR3 is TGTGCCAGCATCTTCGAGGAGCAGGAAGCTTTCTTT.